Sequencing of this T cell receptor beta chain was carried out in a study of blood T cells in healthy people across ages. Overall study context: About one barcoded beta molecule was captured per two T cells (by template switching).

General study results and limits: Greater diversity and more naive CD4+ cells were seen in long-lived donors than in aged donors.

Together with a sample-barcoded 5' primer, a J-beta primer mix was included in a second PCR lasting about 7 to 12 cycles. TCRdb fed the 5' RACE reads into MiXCR, producing one record per CDR3 protein. The sample has some 1.5 million distinct CDR3 sequences, roughly 27% seen once; the top ten hold more than 6%. Turning to this clonotype: Its specificity is unknown. This may be a read error: a much more frequent sequence differs by one nucleotide.

Donors were healthy Caucasian individuals from Russia aged about 6 to 100. Germline V lookup: CDR1 DFQATT, CDR2 SNEGSKA (reference sequence). Deletions cut 4 bases from V and 4 bases from J, with 17 bases between. The CDR3 covers 15 residues. The receptor was derived from a woman aged 25 to 39 in good health. This chain joins TRBV20-1 and TRBJ2-1, with D tentatively TRBD1 or TRBD2 (6 bases each). The specimen was blood. The CDR3 nucleotides read TGCAGTGCTATTAACGGGGGACATGGGTACAATGAGCAGTTCTTC. Protein product: CSAINGGHGYNEQFF.